This T cell receptor (beta chain) was captured in a study of shared clonotypes between healthy human individuals. TCRdb keeps only in-frame clones here, not all; method: immunoSEQ multiplex PCR. The profile shows about 2.5 million clones, less than 95% of them singletons. Input material: naive CD4+ T cells from PBMCs. Subset indicated: CD45RA+ positively selected. The TCR was taken from a young man in good health. Some clones in this sample may be carry-over from other donors' samples.

The CDR3 bases are TGCAGCGTTGAGGAGCGGACTCTTGGCGGGGAGCTGTTTTTT. It encodes CSVEERTLGGELFF. The rearrangement joins TRBV29-1 to TRBJ2-2; D possibly corresponds to TRBD2 (5 bases). V dropped 3 bases and J dropped 7 bases, with 15 bases sitting between them. The length of the CDR3 is 14 residues. Per the germline V gene, CDR1 is SQVTM and CDR2 is ANQGSEA.